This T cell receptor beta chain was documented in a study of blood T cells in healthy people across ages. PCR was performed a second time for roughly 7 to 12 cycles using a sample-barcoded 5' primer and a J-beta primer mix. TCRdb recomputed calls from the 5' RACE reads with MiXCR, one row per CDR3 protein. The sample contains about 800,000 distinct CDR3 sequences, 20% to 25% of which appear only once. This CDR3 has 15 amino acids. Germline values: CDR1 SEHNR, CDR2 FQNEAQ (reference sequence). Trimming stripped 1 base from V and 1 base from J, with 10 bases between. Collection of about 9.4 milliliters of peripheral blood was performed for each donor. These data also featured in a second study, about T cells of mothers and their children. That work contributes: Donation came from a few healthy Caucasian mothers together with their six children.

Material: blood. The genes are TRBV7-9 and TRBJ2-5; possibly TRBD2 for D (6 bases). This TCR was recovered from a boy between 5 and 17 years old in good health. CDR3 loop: CASSLVPGLQETQYF. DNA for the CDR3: TGTGCCAGCAGCTTAGTCCCGGGACTCCAAGAGACCCAGTACTTC.